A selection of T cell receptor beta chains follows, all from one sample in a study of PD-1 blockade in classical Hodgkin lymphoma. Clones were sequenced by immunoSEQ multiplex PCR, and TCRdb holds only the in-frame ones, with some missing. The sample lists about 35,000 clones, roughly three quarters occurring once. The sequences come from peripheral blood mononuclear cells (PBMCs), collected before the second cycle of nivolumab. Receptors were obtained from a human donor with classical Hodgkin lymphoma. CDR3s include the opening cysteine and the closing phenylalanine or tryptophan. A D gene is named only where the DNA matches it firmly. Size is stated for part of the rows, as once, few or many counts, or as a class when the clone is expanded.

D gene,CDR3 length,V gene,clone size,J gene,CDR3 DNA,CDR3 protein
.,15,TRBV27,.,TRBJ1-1,TGTGCCAGCAGTTTAATTGGGGGGTTGGGCACTGAAGCTTTCTTT,CASSLIGGLGTEAFF
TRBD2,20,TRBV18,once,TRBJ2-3,TGTGCCAGCTCACCACTTTTACTCTCGCTAGCGGGAGCGCACACAGATACGCAGTATTTT,CASSPLLLSLAGAHTDTQYF
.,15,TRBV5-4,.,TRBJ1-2,TGTGCCAGCAGCTCCGGGACTGAAAATAACTATGGCTACACCTTC,CASSSGTENNYGYTF
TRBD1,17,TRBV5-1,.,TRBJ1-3,TGCGCCAGCAGCTTTCAAGGACAGGGGCACTCTGGAAACACCATATATTTT,CASSFQGQGHSGNTIYF
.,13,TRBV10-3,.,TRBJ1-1,TGTGCCATCAGTGGGACAGCGAACACTGAAGCTTTCTTT,CAISGTANTEAFF
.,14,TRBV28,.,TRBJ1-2,TGTGCCAGCAGTTTAGGGCTTAATAACTATGGCTACACCTTC,CASSLGLNNYGYTF
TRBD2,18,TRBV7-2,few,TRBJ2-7,TGTGCCAGCAGCTTTAAAGTAACCCCGGGACTAGCATTATACGAGCAGTACTTC,CASSFKVTPGLALYEQYF
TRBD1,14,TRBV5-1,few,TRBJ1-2,TGCGCCAGCAGCTTGGGTCAGGGGGCAAGTGGCTACACCTTC,CASSLGQGASGYTF
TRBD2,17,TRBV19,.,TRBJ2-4,TGTGCCAGTACCCCTGGGACTAGCGGGAGAGCCAAAAACATTCAGTACTTC,CASTPGTSGRAKNIQYF
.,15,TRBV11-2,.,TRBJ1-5,TGTGCCAGCAGCACCTCTGTGACAGGCAATCAGCCCCAGCATTTT,CASSTSVTGNQPQHF
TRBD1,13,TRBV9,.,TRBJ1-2,TGTGCCAGCAGCGCCAGACAGGGGGCGGGCTACACCTTC,CASSARQGAGYTF
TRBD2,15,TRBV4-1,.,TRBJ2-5,TGCGCCAGCAGCCAACGAGCGGGGGTAAAAGAGACCCAGTACTTC,CASSQRAGVKETQYF
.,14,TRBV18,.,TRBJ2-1,TGTGCCAGCTCCCTTACCTCGTCAGGAAATGAGCAGTTCTTC,CASSLTSSGNEQFF
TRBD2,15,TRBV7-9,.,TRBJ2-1,TGTGCCAGCAGCTTGAATAGCGGGGGGGCTGAGGAGCAGTTCTTC,CASSLNSGGAEEQFF
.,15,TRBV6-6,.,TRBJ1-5,TGTGCCAGCAGACCAGACACCTCCCCCCATCAGCCCCAGCATTTT,CASRPDTSPHQPQHF
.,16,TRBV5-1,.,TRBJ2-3,TGCGCCAGCAGCTTGGCCCAAGGACCGGTAGTAGATACGCAGTATTTT,CASSLAQGPVVDTQYF
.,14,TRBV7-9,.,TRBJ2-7,TGTGCCAGCAGCTTTGGGGGTCTAACTACGAGGTCGTACTTC,CASSFGGLTTRSYF
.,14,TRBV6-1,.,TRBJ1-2,TGTGCCAGCAGCGAACCGACAGGTCGGAACGGCTACACCTTC,CASSEPTGRNGYTF
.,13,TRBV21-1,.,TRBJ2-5,TGTGCCAGCAGCAAGGTTCGGGGAGAGACCCAGTACTTC,CASSKVRGETQYF
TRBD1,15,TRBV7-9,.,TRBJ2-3,TGTGCCAGCAGCTTAGGGACAGGGATCCGCCATACGCAGTATTTT,CASSLGTGIRHTQYF
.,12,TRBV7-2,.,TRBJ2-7,TGTGCCAGCAGCCCGGGACACTACGAGCAGTACTTC,CASSPGHYEQYF
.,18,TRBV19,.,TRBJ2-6,TGTGCCAGTAGCCCCTTTGGGGTTCCCTACTCTGGGGCCAACGTCCTGACTTTC,CASSPFGVPYSGANVLTF
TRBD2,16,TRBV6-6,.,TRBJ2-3,TGTGCCAGCAGTACCCCTCTAGCGGGTCAGGCAGATACGCAGTATTTT,CASSTPLAGQADTQYF
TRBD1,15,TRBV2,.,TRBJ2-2,TGTGCCAGCAGGGGGACAGGGGGTATCACCGGGGAGCTGTTTTTT,CASRGTGGITGELFF
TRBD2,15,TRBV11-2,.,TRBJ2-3,TGTGCCAGCAGCGCGCTAGCGGGAGGGATAGATACGCAGTATTTT,CASSALAGGIDTQYF
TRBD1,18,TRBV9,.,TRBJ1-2,TGTGCCAGCAGCCGCGGGCCCCAGACGGACAGGGAAGACTATGGCTACACCTTC,CASSRGPQTDREDYGYTF
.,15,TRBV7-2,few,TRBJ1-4,TGTGCCAGCAGCGTCAGGGGCGGGGCTAATGAAAAACTGTTTTTT,CASSVRGGANEKLFF
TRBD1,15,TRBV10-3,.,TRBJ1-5,TGTGCCATCAGTGAGACAGGGGTGGTCAATCAGCCCCAGCATTTT,CAISETGVVNQPQHF
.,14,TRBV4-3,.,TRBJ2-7,TGCGCCAGCAGCCAAGATCTGTCGGTATACGAGCAGTACTTC,CASSQDLSVYEQYF
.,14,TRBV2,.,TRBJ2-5,TGTGCCAGCAATGAGGTCCAGCGTGGGGAGACCCAGTACTTC,CASNEVQRGETQYF
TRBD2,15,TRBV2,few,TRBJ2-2,TGTGCCAGCAGTGGAAGCGGGGGTTTGTCCGGGGAGCTGTTTTTT,CASSGSGGLSGELFF
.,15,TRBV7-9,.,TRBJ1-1,TGTGCCAGCAGCCCGAGGGGGAGAATGAACACTGAAGCTTTCTTT,CASSPRGRMNTEAFF
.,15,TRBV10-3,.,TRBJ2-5,TGTGCCATCAGTGAGATTCCCCGGGCCCCAAAGAGCCAGTACTTC,CAISEIPRAPKSQYF
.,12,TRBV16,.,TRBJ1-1,TGTGCCAGCAGCTTAGACAGGTGGAAAGCTTTCTTT,CASSLDRWKAFF
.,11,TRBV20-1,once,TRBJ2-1,TGCAGTGCTAGTAGGGTGCGTGAGCAGTTCTTC,CSASRVREQFF
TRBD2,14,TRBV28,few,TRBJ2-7,TGTGCCAGCAGTTTATTTAGCGGGACTTACGAGCAGTACTTC,CASSLFSGTYEQYF
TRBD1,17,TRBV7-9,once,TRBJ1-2,TGTGCCAGCAGCTACCAACCGGGACAGGGAAGAGACTATGGCTACACCTTC,CASSYQPGQGRDYGYTF
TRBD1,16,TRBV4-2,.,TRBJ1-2,TGTGCCAGCAGCCAAGTTGGGACAGGGGCTAACTATGGCTACACCTTC,CASSQVGTGANYGYTF
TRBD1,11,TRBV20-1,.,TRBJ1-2,TGCAGTGCCCCAGGGGGCAATGGCTACACCTTC,CSAPGGNGYTF
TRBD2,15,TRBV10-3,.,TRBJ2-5,TGTGCCATCAGTGCAGGGACTAGTGGACGTGGGACCCAGTACTTC,CAISAGTSGRGTQYF
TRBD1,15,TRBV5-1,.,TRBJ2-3,TGCGCCAGCAGCTCGGGACAGGGTATTGCAGATACGCAGTATTTT,CASSSGQGIADTQYF
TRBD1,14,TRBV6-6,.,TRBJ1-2,TGTGCCGGTCGCCGGGACAGCGGCCCCTATGGCTACACCTTC,CAGRRDSGPYGYTF
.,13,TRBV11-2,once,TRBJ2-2,TGTGCCAGCAGCCCGAGGATAAACGGGGAGCTGTTTTTT,CASSPRINGELFF
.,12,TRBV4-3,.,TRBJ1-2,TGCGCCAGCAGCCAAGATTTCTATGGCTACACCTTC,CASSQDFYGYTF
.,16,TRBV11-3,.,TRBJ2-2,TGTGCCAGCAGCCAGACAGGAGCTTCCAACACCGGGGAGCTGTTTTTT,CASSQTGASNTGELFF
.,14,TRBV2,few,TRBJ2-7,TGTGCCAGCAATATCGGTGGGATATCCTACGAGCAGTACTTC,CASNIGGISYEQYF
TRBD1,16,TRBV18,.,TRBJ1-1,TGTGCCAGCTCACCCAACTTCCGACAGGGGAACACTGAAGCTTTCTTT,CASSPNFRQGNTEAFF
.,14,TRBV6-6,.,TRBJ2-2,TGTGCCAGCAGTTATCCCACAGCTTCGGGGGAGCTGTTTTTT,CASSYPTASGELFF